This is a list of T cell receptor beta chains from one sample in a study of cytomegalovirus exposure and HLA in healthy donors. Profiled with immunoSEQ multiplex PCR; TCRdb holds only in-frame clones, not every one. The table lists fewer than 130,000 clones, less than 75% of them singletons. The sequencing sample was made of PBMCs. These receptor sequences come from a man aged 35-49 years in good health and CMV-seropositive. Both conserved end residues are trimmed from each CDR3. D genes are given only for firm matches.

D gene: NA
V gene: TRBV5-4
CDR3 protein: ASSLEDVRGAYGYT

D gene: NA
V gene: TRBV27
CDR3 protein: ASSLDRSTEAF

D gene: TRBD2
V gene: TRBV28
CDR3 protein: ASSFIAGGREQY

D gene: NA
V gene: TRBV30
CDR3 protein: ASPGVYGYT

D gene: NA
V gene: TRBV29-1
CDR3 protein: SVEGPGGEDTQY

D gene: TRBD2
V gene: TRBV27
CDR3 protein: ASSSGTSGPNEQF

D gene: NA
V gene: TRBV13
CDR3 protein: ASSSFEGSGANVLT

D gene: NA
V gene: TRBV5-5
CDR3 protein: ASSLSLRGLQSGYT

D gene: NA
V gene: TRBV19
CDR3 protein: ASSRESAGIYGYT

D gene: NA
V gene: TRBV28
CDR3 protein: ASSLSINEQF

D gene: NA
V gene: TRBV28
CDR3 protein: ASSFPKTGTSGASTDTQY

D gene: TRBD2
V gene: TRBV19
CDR3 protein: ASSGTSGSYEQF

D gene: TRBD1
V gene: TRBV28
CDR3 protein: ASSDRTGSYQETQY

D gene: TRBD2
V gene: TRBV4-1
CDR3 protein: ASSQRGGDQETQY

D gene: NA
V gene: TRBV6-6
CDR3 protein: ASREGLDGYT

D gene: TRBD1
V gene: TRBV6-5
CDR3 protein: ASSYSGTGGDPLH

D gene: TRBD1
V gene: TRBV27
CDR3 protein: ASTTGIEAEKLF

D gene: TRBD1
V gene: TRBV5-4
CDR3 protein: ASSLGGSKHQPQH

D gene: TRBD2
V gene: TRBV5-1
CDR3 protein: ASSFIAGAGNEQF

D gene: TRBD1
V gene: TRBV28
CDR3 protein: ASSLRQGAYEQY

D gene: TRBD2
V gene: TRBV30
CDR3 protein: AWSVASGRPLGTDTQY

D gene: NA
V gene: TRBV15
CDR3 protein: ATSRDTRADSSYNEQF

D gene: NA
V gene: TRBV28
CDR3 protein: ASSLLGPGVNQPQH

D gene: TRBD1
V gene: TRBV5-1
CDR3 protein: ASSTTGTGFEQY

D gene: NA
V gene: TRBV4-1
CDR3 protein: ASTYSTVTSYGYT

D gene: TRBD1
V gene: TRBV6-6
CDR3 protein: ASRPGTGNSGELF

D gene: TRBD1
V gene: TRBV5-1
CDR3 protein: ASSFGTGGETQY

D gene: NA
V gene: TRBV23-1
CDR3 protein: ASSQSRQAYSGANVLT

D gene: TRBD1
V gene: TRBV7-9
CDR3 protein: ASSTWDRGPSINYGYT

D gene: NA
V gene: TRBV4-2
CDR3 protein: ASSQDVASGQETQY

D gene: NA
V gene: TRBV10-3
CDR3 protein: AISGAGLDQPQH

D gene: NA
V gene: TRBV4-3
CDR3 protein: ASSQDPWGVTNEKLF

D gene: NA
V gene: TRBV15
CDR3 protein: ATSREGGYSQPQH

D gene: TRBD1
V gene: TRBV6-5
CDR3 protein: ASNLKGANEQY

D gene: TRBD1
V gene: TRBV29-1
CDR3 protein: SVRRGPNYGYT

D gene: NA
V gene: TRBV27
CDR3 protein: ASSLSGGNQPQH

D gene: NA
V gene: TRBV9
CDR3 protein: ASSGRDASRGETQY

D gene: NA
V gene: TRBV4-2
CDR3 protein: ASSPLSPLGETQY

D gene: TRBD1
V gene: TRBV27
CDR3 protein: ASSLRTGVRTGELF

D gene: TRBD2
V gene: TRBV5-1
CDR3 protein: ASSLEREDEQF

D gene: NA
V gene: TRBV28
CDR3 protein: ASRLTVSNQPQH

D gene: TRBD1
V gene: TRBV7-8
CDR3 protein: ASSSRDRGNEQY

D gene: NA
V gene: TRBV6-5
CDR3 protein: ASSYNRGDGYT

D gene: NA
V gene: TRBV7-9
CDR3 protein: ASSLTGGITTEAF

D gene: NA
V gene: TRBV7-9
CDR3 protein: ASSPNSGANYGYT

D gene: NA
V gene: TRBV10-3
CDR3 protein: AISETLQRSYGYT

D gene: TRBD2
V gene: TRBV4-3
CDR3 protein: ASSQGLADSYEQY

D gene: NA
V gene: TRBV27
CDR3 protein: ASSLPLTGELF

D gene: NA
V gene: TRBV15
CDR3 protein: ATSRESGNTEAF

D gene: NA
V gene: TRBV4-2
CDR3 protein: ASSQEGPRVSYNEQF

D gene: NA
V gene: TRBV7-9
CDR3 protein: SSSPSPGVYNEQF

D gene: NA
V gene: TRBV28
CDR3 protein: ASSFKQGFTEAF

D gene: NA
V gene: TRBV6-5
CDR3 protein: ASSNGGYEQY

D gene: TRBD1
V gene: TRBV6-6
CDR3 protein: ASSDRANTEAF

D gene: NA
V gene: TRBV5-3
CDR3 protein: ARSSPVQEVAEAF

D gene: NA
V gene: TRBV7-6
CDR3 protein: ASSPNLDSQRAEAF